Below, 27 T cell receptor beta chains from the same sample are listed, as sequenced in a study of OX40 agonist ivuxolimab in advanced cancers. Library prep was done by the immunoSEQ multiplex PCR assay. Drawn from immuneACCESS, this table holds only the in-frame rearrangements with V and J called that TCRdb kept. Clones are partly lost; checked studies trace under half to an unresolved V gene and leave the rest unexplained. The sample table lists about 72,000 clones, 89% of them with a count of one. Approximately 10% of the sample is taken by the ten largest. Sequencing was performed on CD4+ or CD8+ T cells sorted from blood, taken in a trial of the OX40 agonist ivuxolimab. Source of these receptors: an adult with an advanced solid tumor such as melanoma, head and neck, liver or kidney cancer.

The chain is built from TRBV11-2 and TRBJ2-7; D is tentatively TRBD1 or TRBD2 (5 bases each). Germline assignment: CDR1 SGHAT and CDR2 FQNNGV. The CDR3 sequence is 14 residues long. V lost 5 bases and J 3 bases, leaving 14 bases between the germline ends. The CDR3 DNA reads TGTGCCAGCAGCCGTCCCGGGACCAACTACGAGCAGTACTTC. This codes for CASSRPGTNYEQYF.

CDR3 in amino acids: CASSFVAGGTGELFF. CDR3 coding DNA: TGTGCCAGCAGCTTTGTAGCGGGAGGGACCGGGGAGCTGTTTTTT. The chain combines TRBV7-3 with TRBJ2-2, with TRBD2 identical over 11 bases. The germline V gene encodes CDR1 SGHTA and CDR2 FQGTGA. The ends lost 3 bases at V and 5 bases at J; junction bases unmatched: 2. The CDR3 length is 15 residues.

The CDR3 DNA is TGCGCCAGCAGCTTGGGGGATGGCAGCCAGGTCGCCTACGAGCAGTACTTC. Protein sequence: CASSLGDGSQVAYEQYF. The rearrangement links TRBV5-1 to TRBJ2-7; no clear D gene. With 0 bases removed from V and 2 bases from J, the gap between germline ends came to 18 bases. CDR3 length: 17 amino acids. Germline V gene lookup returns CDR1 SGHRS and CDR2 YFSETQ.

This clone has a single count. The chain is built from TRBV6-5 and TRBJ1-2; D is ambiguous. This CDR3 is 15 amino acids long. V shed 2 bases and J shed 0 bases, with 10 bases lying between them. Germline V gene data show CDR1 as MNHEY and CDR2 as SVGAGI. CDR3 DNA: TGTGCCAGCAGTTACCGGGCAGATACTAACTATGGCTACACCTTC. The encoded protein is CASSYRADTNYGYTF.

The chain combines TRBV28 with TRBJ2-7; D is perhaps TRBD2 (5 bases). The CDR3 consists of 15 residues. Germline CDR1 and CDR2: MDHEN and SYDVKM. Trimming removed 5 bases at V and 2 bases at J, with 16 bases between. In DNA, the CDR3 is TGTGCCAGCAGTAACCACGAGGGCCCTCCCTACGAGCAGTACTTC. The encoded protein is CASSNHEGPPYEQYF.

This chain connects TRBV25-1 to TRBJ1-1; D uncertain. V was cut by 5 bases and J by 7 bases, with 14 bases left in between. Germline CDR1 is MGHDK and CDR2 is SYGVNS. CDR3 size: 13 residues. This CDR3 is CASSPTGRVEAFF. The DNA of the CDR3 is TGTGCCAGCAGTCCAACCGGGAGGGTTGAAGCTTTCTTT.

The V and J genes are TRBV28 and TRBJ1-5; maybe TRBD1 (5 bases). The CDR3 is made up of 12 amino acids. The germline V and J ends were trimmed by 7 bases and 9 bases, with 13 bases remaining between them. Germline CDR1 and CDR2: MDHEN and SYDVKM. CDR3 residues: CASTSPRGPQHF. The CDR3 nucleotides are TGTGCCAGCACCTCACCAAGGGGGCCCCAGCATTTT.

V gene TRBV28 combines with J gene TRBJ1-2; weak D call: TRBD1 (5 bases). Germline-derived CDR1 and CDR2 are MDHEN and SYDVKM. V dropped 5 bases and J dropped 4 bases, with 23 bases sitting between them. The CDR3 contains 17 residues. CDR3 nucleotides: TGTGCCAGCAGTCCCGGGGAGGGGTTTAGGTTCGGCTATGGCTACACCTTC. It translates to CASSPGEGFRFGYGYTF.

V gene TRBV21-1 combines with J gene TRBJ2-7. TRBV21-1 is described as a pseudogene. The CDR3 contains 15 residues. Written as DNA, the CDR3 is TGTGCCAGCAGCAAAGCACGGGACGGTCCCTACGAGCAGTACTTC. Amino acid sequence: CASSKARDGPYEQYF.

The chain carries TRBV4-2 and TRBJ1-1; TRBD1 agrees at 7 bases. Germline CDR1 and CDR2: LGHNA and YNFKEQ. The trim removed 5 bases at V and 7 bases at J, leaving 7 bases unmatched. CDR3 length equals 13 residues. CDR3 nucleotide sequence: TGTGCCAGCAGCGTGCAGGGGGTCATTGAAGCTTTCTTT. Protein product: CASSVQGVIEAFF.

J is TRBJ1-4 and V is TRBV6-1; D gene ambiguous. Germline CDR1 reads MNHNS; CDR2 reads SASEGT. Trimming cost V 2 bases and J 3 bases, with 10 bases left between them. The CDR3 consists of 15 residues. The CDR3 loop is CASSEHPFSNEKLFF. CDR3 bases: TGTGCCAGCAGTGAACATCCCTTCTCTAATGAAAAACTGTTTTTT.

The V and J genes are TRBV11-2 and TRBJ1-1; D call uncertain. Per germline, CDR1 SGHAT and CDR2 FQNNGV. V was pared by 4 bases and J by 5 bases, with 11 bases between. The CDR3 is made up of 13 amino acids. The CDR3 loop is CASSYELGTEAFF. The CDR3 nucleotides are TGTGCCAGCAGCTACGAATTGGGGACTGAAGCTTTCTTT.

V and J are TRBV9 and TRBJ2-3, with 9 positions matching TRBD2. This CDR3 contains 13 residues. The trim removed 6 bases at V and 11 bases at J, leaving 10 bases unmatched. Germline values: CDR1 SGDLS, CDR2 YYNGEE. CDR3 region: CASTLGASGVQYF. The DNA for the CDR3 is TGTGCCAGCACCCTAGGGGCTAGCGGGGTGCAGTATTTT.

This chain connects TRBV28 to TRBJ2-5; 10 bases agree with TRBD2. Germline CDR1 is MDHEN and CDR2 is SYDVKM. J gave up 6 bases and V 5 bases, and 15 bases lay outside the gene matches. This CDR3 contains 17 residues. CDR3 region: CASSAGVASGGWKTQYF. CDR3 bases: TGTGCCAGCAGTGCGGGAGTGGCTAGCGGGGGTTGGAAGACCCAGTACTTC.

The gene calls are TRBV5-1 and TRBJ2-3; D ambiguous. Germline V gene lookup returns CDR1 SGHRS and CDR2 YFSETQ. The CDR3 is 15 residues long. V lost 5 bases and J lost 0, with 13 bases in between. CDR3 coding DNA: TGCGCCAGCAGTCACTCCGGAGCTAGCACAGATACGCAGTATTTT. It codes for CASSHSGASTDTQYF. Looking up the rest from reference TRBV5-1 and TRBJ2-3 gives the full variable domain: KAGVTQTPRYLIKTRGQQVTLSCSPISGHRSVSWYQQTPGQGLQFLFEYFSETQRNKGNFPGRFSGRQFSNSRSEMNVSTLELGDSALYLCASSHSGASTDTQYFGPGTRLTVL.

V is TRBV6-1 and J is TRBJ1-4; no reliable D call. Germline lookup yields CDR1 MNHNS and CDR2 SASEGT. V lost 3 bases and J 8 bases, leaving 13 bases between the germline ends. The CDR3 loop spans 14 amino acids. The DNA of the CDR3 is TGTGCCAGCAGTGAGATCGGGGTTGTAGAAAAACTGTTTTTT. Translation gives CASSEIGVVEKLFF.

The chain employs TRBV7-2 and TRBJ2-7, with 11 positions matching TRBD2. V was clipped by 5 bases and J by 0 bases; unmatched bases: 3. CDR1 and CDR2 from the germline V gene are SGHTA and FQGNSA. The CDR3 contains 15 residues. In DNA, the CDR3 is TGTGCCAGCAGCCAAACTAGCGGGAGCTCCTACGAGCAGTACTTC. Translation: CASSQTSGSSYEQYF.

Of note for this clone: An end of the junction does not agree with germline; a read error may underlie this. This chain joins TRBV18 and TRBJ2-7; 7 bases are a match to TRBD1. The germline gives CDR1 KGHSH, CDR2 LQKENI. This CDR3 spans 14 amino acids. CDR3 DNA: TGTGCCGGCTCACCCGACAGGGCCTCCTACGAGCAGTACTTC. This encodes CAGSPDRASYEQYF.

The J gene is TRBJ2-4, the V gene TRBV5-1; D is perhaps TRBD1 (5 bases). Germline CDR1 reads SGHRS; CDR2 reads YFSETQ. The CDR3 runs 13 residues. The germline V and J ends were trimmed by 0 bases and 6 bases, with 7 bases remaining between them. The CDR3 DNA reads TGCGCCAGCAGCTTGGGACAGCTAAACATTCAGTACTTC. Encoded protein: CASSLGQLNIQYF.

V and J are TRBV19 and TRBJ2-7; TRBD1 agrees at 8 bases. Looked up from germline, CDR1 is LNHDA and CDR2 is SQIVND (reference sequence). Trimming at V came to 6 bases and at J to 1 base, leaving 8 bases not matched to a gene. The CDR3 covers 15 residues. CDR3 coding DNA: TGTGCCAGTAGAGGAACAGGACAGGGATCCTACGAGCAGTACTTC. This encodes CASRGTGQGSYEQYF.

The chain couples TRBV5-4 to TRBJ2-3, with TRBD2 identical over 13 bases. Germline V gene data show CDR1 as SGHNT and CDR2 as YYREEE (reference sequence). The CDR3 is made up of 16 amino acids. The trim removed 4 bases at V and 2 bases at J, leaving 4 bases unmatched. The DNA of the CDR3 is TGTGCCAGCAGCCGAGGACTAGCGGGGGTCACAGATACGCAGTATTTT. It is translated as CASSRGLAGVTDTQYF.

This clone has only one observation. V gene TRBV10-3 combines with J gene TRBJ2-1; no firm D call. The CDR3 is made up of 12 amino acids. V was clipped by 3 bases and J by 8 bases, with 8 bases between them. Germline V CDR1 and CDR2: ENHRY, SYGVKD. CDR3 DNA: TGTGCCATCAGTGACTCCGTGGATGAGCAGTTCTTC. Translated, it gives CAISDSVDEQFF.

The V gene is TRBV5-1, the J gene TRBJ2-2; TRBD1 might be the D (6 bases). The germline V and J ends were trimmed by 1 base and 1 base, with 8 bases remaining between them. This CDR3 region has 15 residues. Germline lookup yields CDR1 SGHRS and CDR2 YFSETQ. Here the CDR3 reads CASSLTGQNTGELFF. The CDR3 DNA reads as TGCGCCAGCAGCTTGACAGGGCAGAACACCGGGGAGCTGTTTTTT. Using reference TRBV5-1 and TRBJ2-2 for the parts outside the CDR3, the full variable domain is KAGVTQTPRYLIKTRGQQVTLSCSPISGHRSVSWYQQTPGQGLQFLFEYFSETQRNKGNFPGRFSGRQFSNSRSEMNVSTLELGDSALYLCASSLTGQNTGELFFGEGSRLTVL.

V usage is TRBV7-3 and J usage is TRBJ2-5, with 10 bases matching TRBD2. Germline CDR1 reads SGHTA; CDR2 reads FQGTGA. This CDR3 spans 16 amino acids. The J segment lost 1 base and the V segment lost 5 bases, leaving 7 bases of the junction unmatched. The CDR3, as DNA: TGTGCCAGCAGCGATGGACTAGCGGCGAGCCAAGAGACCCAGTACTTC. This translates into CASSDGLAASQETQYF.

The chain carries TRBV7-9 and TRBJ2-5; D is possibly TRBD2 (6 bases). Germline V gene sequence: CDR1 SEHNR, CDR2 FQNEAQ (reference sequence). The CDR3 spans 14 residues. V was pared by 5 bases and J by 1 base, with 11 bases between. CDR3 loop: CASSLRDFQETQYF. CDR3 DNA: TGTGCCAGCAGCCTCCGGGACTTCCAAGAGACCCAGTACTTC.

V gene TRBV7-9 combines with J gene TRBJ2-5; 10 bases are shared with TRBD1. J was trimmed by 6 bases and V by 5 bases; bases with no gene match: 6. The CDR3 is 14 amino acids. Germline V gene data show CDR1 as SEHNR and CDR2 as FQNEAQ (reference sequence). CDR3 nucleotide sequence: TGTGCCAGCAGCCTCGACAGGGGGCCGAAGACCCAGTACTTC. This sequence encodes CASSLDRGPKTQYF.

The chain joins TRBV5-4 to TRBJ2-7; 7 nucleotides line up with TRBD1. J was trimmed by 10 bases and V by 0 bases; bases with no gene match: 7. Germline CDR1 and CDR2: SGHNT and YYREEE (reference sequence). The CDR3 contains 13 residues. The DNA of the CDR3 is TGTGCCAGCAGCTTGGGGGACAGAGCGAACCAGTACTTC. As protein: CASSLGDRANQYF.